Presented here are 18 T cell receptor beta chains from one specimen sequenced in a study of blood T cells in healthy people across ages. Primers used in a second PCR of about 7 to 12 cycles were a sample-barcoded 5' primer and a J-beta primer mix. TCRdb independently ran MiXCR on the 5' RACE reads; one entry per CDR3 protein. The repertoire consists of around 1,500,000 distinct CDR3 sequences, with approximately 38% occurring once and the leading ten covering roughly 7.7%. Sequencing used blood. These receptors all stem from a young woman in good health.

This sequence joins TRBV7-2 and TRBJ1-2; the D is unclear. V was trimmed by 1 base and J by 0 bases, leaving 9 bases between them. CDR3 size: 15 residues. In germline, CDR1 is SGHTA, CDR2 FQGNSA. CDR3 residues: CASSLGPLANYGYTF. The CDR3 bases are TGTGCCAGCAGCTTAGGCCCGCTTGCTAACTATGGCTACACCTTC.

Ten or more counts support this clonotype. This chain uses TRBV7-8 with TRBJ2-6; perhaps TRBD1 as D (5 bases). The length of the CDR3 is 18 residues. Germline-derived CDR1 and CDR2 are SGHVS and FQNEAQ. The V end lost 5 bases, the J end lost 0 bases, and 17 bases lay between the germline ends. CDR3 residues: CASSHHTITGSGANVLTF. In DNA, the CDR3 is TGTGCCAGCAGCCACCATACCATCACAGGCTCTGGGGCCAACGTCCTGACTTTC.

This clonotype was found a few times. Here the CDR3 reads CAISEAQGSEAFF. The CDR3 region has the DNA TGTGCCATCAGTGAGGCACAGGGATCTGAAGCTTTCTTT. V usage is TRBV10-3 and J usage is TRBJ1-1, with D perhaps TRBD1 (6 bases). V was pared by 2 bases and J by 6 bases, with 10 bases between. The germline gives CDR1 ENHRY, CDR2 SYGVKD. The length of the CDR3 is 13 residues.

Only a few counts were recorded for this clonotype. This rearrangement joins TRBV20-1 to TRBJ2-1; 7 positions match TRBD2. Trimming removed 5 bases from V and 5 bases from J; junction bases left unmatched: 9. The germline V gene encodes CDR1 DFQATT and CDR2 SNEGSKA (reference sequence). The CDR3 totals 14 residues. CDR3 bases: TGCAGTGCTCCAGCGGGAAGGCGCAACAATGAGCAGTTCTTC. Residues: CSAPAGRRNNEQFF.

The chain joins TRBV12-3 or TRBV12-4 to TRBJ2-1; no clear D. The length of the CDR3 is 11 residues. The V end lost 8 bases, the J end lost 13 bases, and 15 bases lay between the germline ends. In DNA form, the CDR3 reads TGTGCCAGCGCATCGCGAGAGACCCAGTTCTTC. This sequence encodes CASASRETQFF.

The chain couples TRBV29-1 to TRBJ1-4, with unresolved D. Trimming stripped 4 bases from V and 4 bases from J, with 7 bases between. The length of the CDR3 is 12 residues. Germline V CDR1 and CDR2: SQVTM, ANQGSEA. CDR3 in amino acids: CSVGDGNEKLFF. The CDR3 coding sequence is TGCAGCGTTGGCGACGGTAATGAAAAACTGTTTTTT.

This chain links TRBV20-1 with TRBJ2-1, with unresolved D. This CDR3 spans 13 amino acids. Per the germline V gene, CDR1 is DFQATT and CDR2 is SNEGSKA (reference sequence). V gave up 7 bases and J gave up 3 bases, with 13 bases separating them. Here the CDR3 DNA reads TGCAGTGTCCCGGCGTCGGACTACAATGAGCAGTTCTTC. Protein: CSVPASDYNEQFF.

This clonotype was counted only a few times. The chain employs TRBV18 and TRBJ2-1; D gene unclear. Trimming shortened V by 0 bases and J by 2 bases, and 8 bases separated the two germline ends. The CDR3 is 15 amino acids. The germline V gene has CDR1 KGHSH and CDR2 LQKENI. CDR3 protein: CASSPPGSPYNEQFF. As DNA, the CDR3 is TGTGCCAGCTCACCACCAGGATCCCCCTACAATGAGCAGTTCTTC.

The chain has TRBV7-2 and TRBJ1-3; D remains ambiguous. Germline CDR1 is SGHTA and CDR2 is FQGNSA. The CDR3 sequence is 15 residues long. Trimming shortened V by 1 base and J by 5 bases, and 12 bases separated the two germline ends. The CDR3 nucleotides read TGTGCCAGCAGCTTAGATTCGGGTGGTAGAAACACCATATATTTT. This codes for CASSLDSGGRNTIYF. The variable domain in full, completed from reference TRBV7-2 and TRBJ1-3, reads GAGVSQSPSNKVTEKGKDVELRCDPISGHTALYWYRQSLGQGLEFLIYFQGNSAPDKSGLPSDRFSAERTGGSVSTLTIQRTQQEDSAVYLCASSLDSGGRNTIYFGEGSWLTVV.

The rearrangement uses TRBV20-1 and TRBJ1-1; D is unclear. The CDR3 has 13 residues. Trimming removed 4 bases from V and 0 bases from J, with 9 bases in between. Germline V gene lookup returns CDR1 DFQATT and CDR2 SNEGSKA (reference sequence). CDR3 sequence: CSAMSPMNTEAFF. Here the CDR3 DNA reads TGCAGTGCTATGTCCCCCATGAACACTGAAGCTTTCTTT.

The rearrangement uses TRBV25-1 and TRBJ2-3; 8 bases line up with TRBD1. This CDR3 is built from 16 residues. The germline V gene has CDR1 MGHDK and CDR2 SYGVNS. With 1 base clipped from V and 2 bases from J, the junction kept 5 bases outside the gene matches. CDR3 in DNA: TGTGCCAGCAGTGAATGGCAGGGGGCATACACAGATACGCAGTATTTT. Translation gives CASSEWQGAYTDTQYF.

V is TRBV28 and J is TRBJ2-7, with TRBD1 identical over 11 bases. The CDR3 has 13 amino acids. Germline CDR1 and CDR2: MDHEN and SYDVKM. Trimming took 11 bases from V and 2 from J; bases not matched to a gene: 5. CDR3 coding DNA: TGTGCCTCCAAGGACAGGGGGCCCTACGAGCAGTACTTC. Protein: CASKDRGPYEQYF. The variable domain in full, completed from reference TRBV28 and TRBJ2-7, reads DVKVTQSSRYLVKRTGEKVFLECVQDMDHENMFWYRQDPGLGLRLIYFSYDVKMKEKGDIPEGYSVSREKKERFSLILESASTNQTSMYLCASKDRGPYEQYFGPGTRLTVT.

The V call is TRBV9, the J call TRBJ2-3; TRBD2 might be the D (5 bases). V lost 4 bases and J lost 0, with 12 bases in between. Germline values: CDR1 SGDLS, CDR2 YYNGEE. CDR3 length: 15 amino acids. CDR3 sequence reads: CASSTRTGSTDTQYF. CDR3 DNA: TGTGCCAGCAGCACCCGGACGGGGAGCACAGATACGCAGTATTTT.

This clonotype came up a few times. The chain combines TRBV12-5 with TRBJ2-1, with no clear D. The CDR3 runs to 16 residues. The germline V gene has CDR1 LGHNT and CDR2 FRNRAP. Between the trimmed V and J ends, which lost 0 bases and 4 bases, there was a span of 13 bases. CDR3 sequence (DNA): TGTGCTAGTGGTTTGGTACGAAGATTCTTGTACAATGAGCAGTTCTTC. This codes for CASGLVRRFLYNEQFF.

The V and J genes are TRBV4-1 and TRBJ1-4; no reliable D call. CDR3 length: 14 amino acids. Germline V lookup: CDR1 MGHRA, CDR2 YSYEKL. V shed 0 bases and J shed 15 bases, with 17 bases lying between them. The CDR3, as DNA: TGCGCCAGCAGCCAAGAGCCCTCCCGGGATGGGGTGTTTTTT. This gives the protein CASSQEPSRDGVFF.

This clonotype was picked up one time. The chain joins TRBV5-6 to TRBJ2-1, with 8 bases fitting TRBD2. Unmatched junction bases numbered 9, after V lost 0 bases and J lost 4 bases. The CDR3 loop spans 17 amino acids. Germline assignment: CDR1 SGHDT and CDR2 YYEEEE. The CDR3 region is CASSLAPEAGAYNEQFF. Here the CDR3 DNA reads TGTGCCAGCAGCTTGGCCCCAGAAGCGGGAGCATACAATGAGCAGTTCTTC.

This clonotype was seen more than once but under ten times. V gene TRBV2 combines with J gene TRBJ2-7; 8 nucleotides match TRBD1. With V trimmed by 5 bases and J by 0 bases, 6 bases remained unmatched. This CDR3 has 15 residues. Germline V gives CDR1 SNHLY, CDR2 FYNNEI. CDR3 in amino acids: CASSTSDRGSYEQYF. The CDR3 DNA reads as TGTGCCAGCAGTACTTCCGACAGGGGCTCCTACGAGCAGTACTTC.

The chain couples TRBV5-1 to TRBJ2-3; D not certain. The CDR3 is made up of 16 amino acids. CDR1 and CDR2 from the germline V gene are SGHRS and YFSETQ. The V gene lost 3 bases and the J gene lost 3 bases, with 17 bases spanning the gap. Here the CDR3 reads CASSYLRSVDTDTQYF. The CDR3 coding sequence is TGCGCCAGCAGCTATTTAAGGAGTGTAGATACAGATACGCAGTATTTT.